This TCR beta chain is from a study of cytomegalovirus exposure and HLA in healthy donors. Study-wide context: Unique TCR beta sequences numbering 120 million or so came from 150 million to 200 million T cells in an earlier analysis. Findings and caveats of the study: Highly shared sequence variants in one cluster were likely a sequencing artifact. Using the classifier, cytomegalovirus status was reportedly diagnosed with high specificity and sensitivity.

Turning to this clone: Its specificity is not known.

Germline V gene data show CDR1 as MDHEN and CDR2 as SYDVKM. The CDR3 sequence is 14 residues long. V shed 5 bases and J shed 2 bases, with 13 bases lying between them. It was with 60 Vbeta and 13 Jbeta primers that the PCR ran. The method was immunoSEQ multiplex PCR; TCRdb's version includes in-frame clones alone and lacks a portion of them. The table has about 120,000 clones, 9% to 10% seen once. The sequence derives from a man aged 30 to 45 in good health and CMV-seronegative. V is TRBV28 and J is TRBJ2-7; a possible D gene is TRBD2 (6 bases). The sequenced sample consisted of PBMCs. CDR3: CASSNRDSTYEQYF. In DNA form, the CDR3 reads TGTGCCAGCAGTAACCGGGACTCCACCTACGAGCAGTACTTC. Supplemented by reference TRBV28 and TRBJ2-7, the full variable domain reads DVKVTQSSRYLVKRTGEKVFLECVQDMDHENMFWYRQDPGLGLRLIYFSYDVKMKEKGDIPEGYSVSREKKERFSLILESASTNQTSMYLCASSNRDSTYEQYFGPGTRLTVT.